Below are 4 T cell receptor beta chains sequenced from a single sample in a study of low-dose radiotherapy and immunotherapy resistance in tumors. First-strand cDNA used TRAV- and TRBV-specific primers, covering alpha and beta chains. Both a constant-region primer and a V-primer adapter served to amplify TCRs across roughly 21 PCR cycles. TCRdb fed the reads into MiXCR, producing one record per CDR3 protein. The sample carries under 20,000 distinct CDR3 sequences, approximately 79% recorded once. These receptors were obtained from a human donor with advanced metastatic prostate, ovarian, gallbladder or colorectal cancer (not recorded which). This table probably holds off-target reads from a library built for another chain.

The rearrangement links TRBV28 to TRBJ2-6, with a weak D call TRBD2 (5 bases). Germline CDR1 reads MDHEN; CDR2 reads SYDVKM. The V gene lost 7 bases and the J gene lost 2 bases, with 9 bases spanning the gap. This CDR3 region has 14 residues. The CDR3 here is CASTVGAGANVLTF. For the CDR3, the DNA is TGTGCCAGCACAGTCGGGGCTGGGGCCAACGTCCTGACTTTC.

The rearrangement links TRBV10-3 to TRBJ1-3, with D perhaps matching TRBD1 (5 bases). The length of the CDR3 is 15 residues. V lost 10 bases to trimming and J lost 3 bases, with 19 bases between them. Germline CDR1 reads ENHRY; CDR2 reads SYGVKD. This chain's CDR3 is CATRPEGLSGNTIYF. CDR3 bases: TGTGCCACCCGACCTGAGGGGCTTAGTGGAAACACCATATATTTT.

V and J are TRBV6-5 and TRBJ1-2; D gene ambiguous. V was trimmed by 3 bases and J by 2 bases, leaving 7 bases between them. CDR3 length: 13 amino acids. Germline loops: CDR1 MNHEY, CDR2 SVGAGI. CDR3 amino acids: CASSYWQNYGYTF. The CDR3 region has the DNA TGTGCCAGCAGTTATTGGCAGAACTATGGCTACACCTTC.

A few counts support this clonotype. The chain couples TRBV5-1 to TRBJ1-1; the match to TRBD1 covers 9 bases. V shed 4 bases and J 1 base; nucleotides not matched to a gene: 2. Germline V CDR1 and CDR2: SGHRS, YFSETQ. The CDR3 sequence is 14 residues long. The CDR3 nucleotides are TGCGCCAGCAGCATACAGGGGGCGAACACTGAAGCTTTCTTT. It codes for CASSIQGANTEAFF.